The 20 T cell receptor beta chains below come from one sample, sequenced in a study of blood T cell repertoires in COVID-19. Using immunoSEQ multiplex PCR, the repertoire was profiled, and TCRdb retains in-frame clones only, with some absent. Among roughly 260,000 clones listed, 70% to 90% were seen once. Sequenced: peripheral blood. The source is a woman aged 40 to 49 with acute or convalescent COVID-19.

The V call is TRBV9, the J call TRBJ2-5; a possible D gene is TRBD2 (7 bases). The CDR3 has 15 residues. Trimming left V 4 bases short and J 5 bases short, with 18 bases between. Germline V gene lookup returns CDR1 SGDLS and CDR2 YYNGEE. CDR3 coding DNA: TGTGCCAGCAGCCCGAGCGGGACACCCTCGGAGACCCAGTACTTC. This codes for CASSPSGTPSETQYF.

This clone was found a few times. The rearrangement uses TRBV19 and TRBJ1-4, with 7 bases identical to TRBD1. V was clipped by 6 bases and J by 4 bases; unmatched bases: 11. This CDR3 is built from 16 residues. The germline V gene encodes CDR1 LNHDA and CDR2 SQIVND (reference sequence). The CDR3 DNA reads TGTGCCAGTAGCCGACGATCAGGGGGTAATAATGAAAAACTGTTTTTT. Translating gives CASSRRSGGNNEKLFF.

This chain connects TRBV29-1 to TRBJ2-1, with 10 bases identical to TRBD1. V lost 7 bases and J lost 7; bases outside the gene matches: 7. Germline V CDR1 and CDR2: SQVTM, ANQGSEA. This CDR3 comprises 13 residues. In DNA form, the CDR3 reads TGCAGCGGGACAGGGGGTGACAGTAATGAGCAGTTCTTC. Amino acids: CSGTGGDSNEQFF.

As DNA, the CDR3 is TGCGCCAGCAGCCCCTTTGACAGGGACAACGGGGAGCTGTTTTTT. It yields the protein CASSPFDRDNGELFF. This chain connects TRBV5-1 to TRBJ2-2; 7 bases align to TRBD1. CDR3 size: 15 residues. Germline trimming cut 4 bases from V and 7 bases from J; bases unmatched to any gene: 10. Germline V lookup: CDR1 SGHRS, CDR2 YFSETQ. The entire variable domain, with the rest obtained from reference TRBV5-1 and TRBJ2-2, is as follows: KAGVTQTPRYLIKTRGQQVTLSCSPISGHRSVSWYQQTPGQGLQFLFEYFSETQRNKGNFPGRFSGRQFSNSRSEMNVSTLELGDSALYLCASSPFDRDNGELFFGEGSRLTVL.

The chain joins TRBV7-6 to TRBJ2-3, with TRBD2 identical over 8 bases. The CDR3 contains 16 residues. Per germline, CDR1 SGHVS and CDR2 FNYEAQ. V shed 1 base and J 5 bases; nucleotides not matched to a gene: 8. CDR3: CASSLEIGGAGDTQYF. Written as DNA, the CDR3 is TGTGCCAGCAGCTTAGAGATCGGGGGGGCAGGAGATACGCAGTATTTT.

This clone is a singleton in its sample. This chain connects TRBV24-1 to TRBJ1-1, with D perhaps TRBD1 (5 bases). CDR1 KGHDR and CDR2 SFDVKD come from the germline V gene. Trimming removed 4 bases at V and 5 bases at J, with 10 bases between. This CDR3 is built from 13 residues. The CDR3 sequence is CATSEIGGTEAFF. The CDR3 nucleotides are TGTGCCACCAGTGAGATCGGGGGAACTGAAGCTTTCTTT.

Written as DNA, the CDR3 is TGTGCCAGCAGCCAAGAGGGCAGAAAAGCTTTCTTT. This sequence encodes CASSQEGRKAFF. This chain links TRBV3-1 (or the pseudogene TRBV3-2) with TRBJ1-1; D uncertain. Per germline, CDR1 LGHDT and CDR2 YNNKEL (reference sequence). The CDR3 has 12 residues. V shed 0 bases and J shed 9 bases, with 8 bases lying between them.

The chain links TRBV27 to TRBJ2-7; 7 nucleotides line up with TRBD2. This CDR3 has 12 residues. CDR1 is MNHEY and CDR2 is SMNVEV in the germline V gene (reference sequence). With V trimmed by 5 bases and J by 6 bases, 4 bases remained unmatched. The CDR3 reads CASSPGRGEQYV. DNA of the CDR3: TGTGCCAGCAGTCCTGGGAGGGGCGAGCAGTACGTC.

The chain joins TRBV6-5 to TRBJ1-2, with D hard to call. This CDR3 has 12 amino acids. Trimming removed 8 bases from V and 2 bases from J, with 9 bases in between. The germline gives CDR1 MNHEY, CDR2 SVGAGI. CDR3 in DNA: TGTGCCAGCTCGAGGCAGAACTATGGCTACACCTTC. It yields the protein CASSRQNYGYTF.

The gene calls are TRBV5-1 and TRBJ1-1; 7 bases match TRBD1. The CDR3 totals 13 residues. Germline values: CDR1 SGHRS, CDR2 YFSETQ. The J segment lost 5 bases and the V segment lost 5 bases, leaving 6 bases of the junction unmatched. CDR3 bases: TGCGCCAGCAGAATCGACAGGGCGACTGAAGCTTTCTTT. Protein: CASRIDRATEAFF.

V and J are TRBV5-1 and TRBJ2-3, with TRBD1 as a possible D gene (6 bases). Trimming stripped 6 bases from V and 2 bases from J, with 16 bases between. The CDR3 sequence is 15 residues long. The V gene's germline CDR1 is SGHRS and CDR2 YFSETQ. CDR3 protein: CASTGQNPFTDTQYF. As DNA, the CDR3 is TGCGCCAGCACCGGACAGAACCCTTTCACAGATACGCAGTATTTT.

The J gene is TRBJ1-6, the V gene TRBV20-1; D is undetermined. This CDR3 contains 11 residues. The V end was cut by 3 bases, the J end by 14 bases, with 11 bases between. Germline CDR1 is DFQATT and CDR2 is SNEGSKA (reference sequence). The CDR3 protein is CSASVGESLHF. CDR3 nucleotide sequence: TGCAGTGCTAGCGTGGGAGAGTCCCTCCACTTT.

This chain uses TRBV5-6 with TRBJ1-3, with TRBD1 as a possible D gene (6 bases). The CDR3 has 18 amino acids. Trimming removed 0 bases at V and 4 bases at J, with 20 bases between. Per germline, CDR1 SGHDT and CDR2 YYEEEE. This CDR3 reads CASSLVGRGSPAGNTIYF. Written as DNA, the CDR3 is TGTGCCAGCAGCTTGGTTGGCAGGGGTTCACCTGCGGGAAACACCATATATTTT.

The rearrangement uses TRBV7-2 and TRBJ2-2; 9 bases are shared with TRBD2. The germline CDR1 and CDR2 sequences are SGHTA and FQGNSA. The CDR3 runs to 17 residues. Trimming took 1 base from V and 5 from J; bases not matched to a gene: 8. The CDR3 loop is CASSLVAGGPWTGELFF. In DNA form, the CDR3 reads TGTGCCAGCAGCTTAGTGGCGGGGGGGCCGTGGACCGGGGAGCTGTTTTTT. Filled out from reference TRBV7-2 and TRBJ2-2, the complete variable domain reads GAGVSQSPSNKVTEKGKDVELRCDPISGHTALYWYRQSLGQGLEFLIYFQGNSAPDKSGLPSDRFSAERTGGSVSTLTIQRTQQEDSAVYLCASSLVAGGPWTGELFFGEGSRLTVL.

This chain connects TRBV7-9 to TRBJ2-2, with TRBD1 identical over 9 bases. The junction had 5 bases not matched to a gene; V was cut back by 9 bases and J by 0 bases. The CDR3 consists of 15 residues. The germline V gene encodes CDR1 SEHNR and CDR2 FQNEAQ (reference sequence). CDR3 residues: CARGQGDSNTGELFF. CDR3 bases: TGTGCCAGGGGACAGGGCGACTCGAACACCGGGGAGCTGTTTTTT.

The V call is TRBV3-1 (or the pseudogene TRBV3-2), the J call TRBJ1-1; D uncertain. This CDR3 spans 14 amino acids. V was cut by 5 bases and J by 1 base, with 11 bases left in between. Germline CDR1 and CDR2: LGHDT and YNNKEL (reference sequence). The CDR3, as DNA: TGTGCCAGCAGCTCCGGACTTAAGAACACTGAAGCTTTCTTT. Translating gives CASSSGLKNTEAFF.

This rearrangement joins TRBV7-9 to TRBJ2-3, with TRBD2 matching 10 bases. Germline CDR1 SEHNR, CDR2 FQNEAQ (reference sequence). The CDR3 covers 17 residues. J was trimmed by 7 bases and V by 7 bases; bases with no gene match: 17. CDR3 nucleotides: TGTGCCAGCACTGACGCGGTGCTAGCGGGGGCTCTATATACGCAGTATTTT. Encoded protein: CASTDAVLAGALYTQYF.

The chain has TRBV29-1 and TRBJ1-2; the D gene is possibly TRBD1 (5 bases). This CDR3 contains 12 residues. CDR1 and CDR2 (germline): SQVTM, ANQGSEA. The CDR3, as DNA: TGCAGTGTGGGGGGGTACGATTATGGCTACACCTTC. Amino acid sequence: CSVGGYDYGYTF.

This chain links TRBV7-9 with TRBJ1-4, with 7 nucleotides matching TRBD1. Germline CDR1 reads SEHNR; CDR2 reads FQNEAQ (reference sequence). The CDR3 length is 15 residues. With 8 bases clipped from V and 4 bases from J, the junction kept 10 bases outside the gene matches. In DNA form, the CDR3 reads TGTGCCAGCCAAACGGGGACAGCCGGTAATGAAAAACTGTTTTTT. Amino acid sequence: CASQTGTAGNEKLFF.

The gene calls are TRBV5-1 and TRBJ1-3, with D uncertain. The germline V gene has CDR1 SGHRS and CDR2 YFSETQ. The CDR3 contains 15 residues. Trimming took off 0 bases at V and 4 bases at J, with 11 bases between the two ends. As DNA, the CDR3 is TGCGCCAGCAGCTTGGGGCCAGGCGAAGGAAACACCATATATTTT. As protein: CASSLGPGEGNTIYF.